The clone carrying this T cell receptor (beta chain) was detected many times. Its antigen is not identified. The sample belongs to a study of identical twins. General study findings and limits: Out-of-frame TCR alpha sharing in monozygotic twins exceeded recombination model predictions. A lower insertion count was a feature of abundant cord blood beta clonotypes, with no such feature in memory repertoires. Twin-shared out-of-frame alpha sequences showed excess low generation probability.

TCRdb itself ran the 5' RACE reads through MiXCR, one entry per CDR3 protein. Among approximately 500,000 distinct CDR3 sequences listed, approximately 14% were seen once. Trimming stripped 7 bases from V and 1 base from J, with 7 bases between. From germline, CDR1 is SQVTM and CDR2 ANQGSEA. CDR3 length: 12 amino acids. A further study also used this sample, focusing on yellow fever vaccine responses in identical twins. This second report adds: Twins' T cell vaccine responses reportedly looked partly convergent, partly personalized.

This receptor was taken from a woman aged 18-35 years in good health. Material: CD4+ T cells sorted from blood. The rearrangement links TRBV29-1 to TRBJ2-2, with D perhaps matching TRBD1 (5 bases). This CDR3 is CSATGNTGELFF. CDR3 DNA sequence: TGCAGCGCAACAGGGAACACCGGGGAGCTGTTTTTT.